The 26 T cell receptor beta chains given below trace back to one sample, sequenced in a study of response to subunit inactivated influenza vaccine. Via MiXCR, TCRdb re-called the RT-PCR reads, giving one row per CDR3 protein. This table has around 580,000 distinct CDR3 sequences, 13% to 15% appearing once. Source: PBMCs from blood, taken less than 13 days after vaccination. These receptors were collected from a man aged 50 or older who received an inactivated influenza vaccine.

The gene calls are TRBV6-1 and TRBJ2-1; D remains unclear. Between the trimmed V and J ends, which lost 6 bases and 4 bases, there was a span of 16 bases. The CDR3 sequence is 15 residues long. The germline V gene has CDR1 MNHNS and CDR2 SASEGT. CDR3 amino acids: CASSLYSLGYNEQFF. CDR3 coding DNA: TGTGCCAGCAGCTTGTACAGCCTGGGGTACAATGAGCAGTTCTTC.

The CDR3, as DNA: TGTGCCAGCAGTCAGCTCGGGAGCTACTACAATGAGCAGTTCTTC. Protein: CASSQLGSYYNEQFF. This chain uses TRBV6-5 with TRBJ2-1, with D maybe TRBD2 (6 bases). CDR1 is MNHEY, CDR2 SVGAGI, per germline. V lost 5 bases, J lost 3 bases, and 14 bases lay in between. The CDR3 runs 15 residues.

In its sample, this clonotype was seen many times. The rearrangement uses TRBV12-3 or TRBV12-4 and TRBJ1-1; D not resolved. This CDR3 spans 14 amino acids. The V end lost 5 bases, the J end lost 1 base, and 11 bases lay between the germline ends. CDR3 bases: TGTGCCAGCAGTCCAGATTGGGAGAACACTGAAGCTTTCTTT. It encodes CASSPDWENTEAFF.

The V call is TRBV4-3, the J call TRBJ2-6; D is unclear. This CDR3 is built from 16 residues. Germline assignment: CDR1 LGHNA and CDR2 YSLEER. V was trimmed by 0 bases and J by 2 bases, leaving 8 bases between them. The chain's CDR3 is CASSQDRGPGANVLTF. The DNA for the CDR3 is TGCGCCAGCAGCCAAGATCGTGGACCTGGGGCCAACGTCCTGACTTTC.

V gene TRBV2 combines with J gene TRBJ1-5, with 9 bases lining up with TRBD1. The germline CDR1 and CDR2 sequences are SNHLY and FYNNEI. The J segment lost 3 bases and the V segment lost 1 base, leaving 10 bases of the junction unmatched. The CDR3 has 18 residues. The CDR3 is CASSEDRGRRLDNQPQHF. The CDR3 nucleotides read TGTGCCAGCAGTGAAGACAGGGGGCGGAGGTTGGACAATCAGCCCCAGCATTTT.

The chain links TRBV6-1 to TRBJ1-2; D gene unclear. V was trimmed by 6 bases and J by 6 bases, leaving 14 bases between them. Germline V gene data show CDR1 as MNHNS and CDR2 as SASEGT. The CDR3 is 13 amino acids. CDR3 nucleotide sequence: TGTGCCAGCAGCTTGGGTGAGGCTCATGGCTACACCTTC. Its protein product is CASSLGEAHGYTF.

This clonotype has just a few counts. For the CDR3, the DNA is TGCGCCAGCAGCTCGGGCCTTAGCGGGAGAAGCCCAGATACGCAGTATTTT. It is translated as CASSSGLSGRSPDTQYF. The chain links TRBV5-1 to TRBJ2-3; 9 positions agree with TRBD2. J gave up 4 bases and V 3 bases, and 12 bases lay outside the gene matches. There are 17 residues in the CDR3. Germline V gene lookup returns CDR1 SGHRS and CDR2 YFSETQ.

There are many counts of this clonotype. One junction end does not reproduce the germline sequence, and a read error may be involved. The CDR3 DNA sequence: TGCAGTGCCAGAGGGCAGGGGTATAGCAATCAGCCCCAGCATTTT. Its protein is CSARGQGYSNQPQHF. The gene calls are TRBV20-1 and TRBJ1-5; D may be TRBD1 (6 bases). Germline-derived CDR1 and CDR2 are DFQATT and SNEGSKA (reference sequence). The CDR3 has 15 amino acids.

This clonotype was recorded many times. The V and J genes are TRBV29-1 and TRBJ2-2, with D perhaps TRBD1 (6 bases). V dropped 4 bases and J dropped 6 bases, with 15 bases sitting between them. Per the germline V gene, CDR1 is SQVTM and CDR2 is ANQGSEA. The CDR3 totals 14 residues. The CDR3 nucleotides are TGCAGCGTTGCGGGCTCCAGGGGTTCCGGGGAGCTGTTTTTT. Translated, it gives CSVAGSRGSGELFF.

In its sample, this clonotype was seen a few times. The V and J genes are TRBV7-9 and TRBJ2-5; D uncertain. The CDR3 is made up of 15 amino acids. Trimming shortened V by 7 bases and J by 0 bases, and 15 bases separated the two germline ends. CDR1 is SEHNR, CDR2 FQNEAQ, per germline (reference sequence). This CDR3 reads CASNRRAANQETQYF. CDR3 coding DNA: TGTGCCAGCAACCGAAGGGCTGCGAACCAAGAGACCCAGTACTTC.

This clonotype was seen more than once but under ten times. This chain links TRBV3-1 with TRBJ2-1; D possibly uses TRBD1 or TRBD2 (6 bases each). The CDR3 consists of 17 residues. Germline CDR1 reads LGHDT; CDR2 reads YNNKEL (reference sequence). V lost 1 base and J 4 bases, leaving 17 bases between the germline ends. CDR3 sequence reads: CASSQVGGRGRYNEQFF. The CDR3 DNA reads TGTGCCAGCAGCCAAGTTGGGGGGCGCGGCCGGTACAATGAGCAGTTCTTC.

The chain carries TRBV5-1 and TRBJ2-5; possible D gene TRBD2, 6 bases. CDR3 length equals 13 residues. CDR1 SGHRS and CDR2 YFSETQ come from the germline V gene. V was shortened by 3 bases and J by 6 bases, with 12 bases between the two germline ends. The CDR3 DNA sequence: TGCGCCAGCAGCTGGGGACTGCGGCAGACCCAGTACTTC. This translates into CASSWGLRQTQYF.

This sequence joins TRBV6-2 or TRBV6-3 and TRBJ2-1; 7 bases align to TRBD2. CDR3 length: 16 amino acids. V dropped 5 bases and J dropped 0; count of bases not matched to a gene: 7. The germline CDR1 and CDR2 sequences are MNHEY and SVGEGT. The CDR3 nucleotides read TGTGCCAGCAGTGGTCCCGGGGGGAGCTCCTACAATGAGCAGTTCTTC. This gives the protein CASSGPGGSSYNEQFF.

The chain is built from TRBV5-5 and TRBJ2-2; D not certain. Germline V gives CDR1 SGHKS, CDR2 YYEKEE (reference sequence). CDR3 length equals 15 residues. V lost 1 base and J lost 4, with 11 bases in between. The CDR3 nucleotides read TGTGCCAGCAGCTTGTTGAAATTGGGCACCGGGGAGCTGTTTTTT. This translates into CASSLLKLGTGELFF.

The rearrangement joins TRBV19 to TRBJ2-7; 8 positions match TRBD1. With 6 bases clipped from V and 0 bases from J, the junction kept 4 bases outside the gene matches. Germline CDR1 reads LNHDA; CDR2 reads SQIVND (reference sequence). The CDR3 covers 14 residues. CDR3 DNA sequence: TGTGCCAGTAGCCCGACAGGGGTCTCCTACGAGCAGTACTTC. Protein sequence: CASSPTGVSYEQYF.

This clonotype was detected a few times. The chain has TRBV12-3 or TRBV12-4 and TRBJ2-4; either TRBD1 or TRBD2 may fit D (5 bases each). The germline V and J ends were trimmed by 4 bases and 10 bases, with 17 bases remaining between them. This CDR3 region has 14 residues. The chain's CDR3 is CASSSRTRRGIQYF. CDR3 DNA sequence: TGTGCCAGCAGTTCCAGGACTCGAAGGGGAATTCAGTACTTC.

This clonotype was detected a few times. This chain uses TRBV6-2 or TRBV6-3 with TRBJ2-7; 10 nucleotides agree with TRBD1. The CDR3 consists of 15 residues. Looked up from germline, CDR1 is MNHEY and CDR2 is SVGEGT. V dropped 5 bases and J dropped 5; count of bases not matched to a gene: 9. CDR3 bases: TGTGCCAGCAGTGTCTTAGAGACAGGGGGCAACGAGCAGTACTTC. Translation gives CASSVLETGGNEQYF.

The sample holds a few counts of this clonotype. The chain has TRBV6-1 and TRBJ1-4; no firm D call. CDR3 size: 14 residues. The germline V and J ends were trimmed by 6 bases and 7 bases, with 15 bases remaining between them. Germline CDR1 reads MNHNS; CDR2 reads SASEGT. DNA for the CDR3: TGTGCCAGCAGACCCCACCCTCGGGGTGAAAAACTGTTTTTT. The encoded protein is CASRPHPRGEKLFF.

A few counts support this clonotype. This rearrangement joins TRBV15 to TRBJ2-3; 8 positions agree with TRBD1. Looked up from germline, CDR1 is LNHNV and CDR2 is YYDKDF (reference sequence). The V gene end was trimmed by 3 bases and the J gene end by 2 bases; junction bases not matched to a gene: 4. The CDR3 is 15 residues long. CDR3 in DNA: TGTGCCACCAGCAGGGACAGGGAATACACAGATACGCAGTATTTT. Protein: CATSRDREYTDTQYF.

V and J are TRBV28 and TRBJ2-7; 9 bases agree with TRBD1. The CDR3 consists of 15 residues. V was clipped by 2 bases and J by 1 base; unmatched bases: 3. The V gene's germline CDR1 is MDHEN and CDR2 SYDVKM. CDR3 loop: CASSLGTGLSYEQYF. The CDR3 bases are TGTGCCAGCAGTTTAGGGACAGGGCTTTCCTACGAGCAGTACTTC.

This clonotype was found a few times. This rearrangement joins TRBV10-3 to TRBJ2-7, with 7 bases that match TRBD1. Germline CDR1 and CDR2: ENHRY and SYGVKD. This CDR3 has 14 amino acids. The ends lost 8 bases at V and 9 bases at J; junction bases unmatched: 16. The CDR3 spells CAIERGGSRQGQYF. The CDR3 DNA reads TGTGCCATCGAAAGAGGGGGCTCCAGGCAGGGGCAGTACTTC.

The J gene is TRBJ1-2, the V gene TRBV27; weak D call: TRBD1 (5 bases). Trimming pared 2 bases from V and 6 bases from J, leaving 19 bases between. The CDR3 is 16 amino acids. Germline V lookup: CDR1 MNHEY, CDR2 SMNVEV (reference sequence). Here the CDR3 reads CASSLKATGTEHGYTF. The CDR3 nucleotides are TGTGCCAGCAGTTTAAAGGCGACCGGGACGGAACATGGCTACACCTTC.

V gene TRBV5-5 combines with J gene TRBJ2-3; 11 bases match TRBD2. The V gene end was trimmed by 4 bases and the J gene end by 0 bases; junction bases not matched to a gene: 4. The CDR3 has 16 amino acids. The V gene's germline CDR1 is SGHKS and CDR2 YYEKEE (reference sequence). CDR3 DNA: TGTGCCAGCAGCCAAATAGCGGGGGGGAGCACAGATACGCAGTATTTT. Translated, it gives CASSQIAGGSTDTQYF.

This clonotype has only a few counts. CDR3 DNA: TGCAGTGCTAGAGATTCGGGACAGGGGTGGGACTATGGCTACACCTTC. This encodes CSARDSGQGWDYGYTF. V is TRBV20-1 and J is TRBJ1-2, with 10 bases aligning to TRBD1. Germline trimming cut 0 bases from V and 3 bases from J; bases unmatched to any gene: 7. The CDR3 runs to 16 residues. Germline values: CDR1 DFQATT, CDR2 SNEGSKA (reference sequence).

This clonotype was seen more than once but under ten times. The V call is TRBV9, the J call TRBJ2-3; TRBD2 aligns across 7 bases. Germline CDR1 and CDR2: SGDLS and YYNGEE. The trim removed 4 bases at V and 4 bases at J, leaving 9 bases unmatched. The CDR3 is made up of 15 amino acids. The CDR3 DNA is TGTGCCAGCAGCATAACTAGCGTTCGGTCAGATACGCAGTATTTT. This encodes CASSITSVRSDTQYF.

A few counts support this clonotype. A read error may account for a junction end that differs from germline. The chain employs TRBV29-1 and TRBJ2-1; D call uncertain. This CDR3 is 17 amino acids long. The germline gives CDR1 SQVTM, CDR2 ANQGSEA. The CDR3 bases are TGCAGCGTTAAAGACCTCCTAGGAGAGAGCTCCTACAATGAGCAGTTCTTC. Its translation: CSVKDLLGESSYNEQFF.